This T cell receptor beta chain was sequenced during a study of T cell responses to AZD1222 COVID-19 vaccine. Data came from immunoSEQ multiplex PCR; TCRdb stores just in-frame clones and leaves some out. The sample shows about 130,000 clones, about nine tenths of them seen only once. This CDR3 contains 15 residues. Trimming shortened V by 4 bases and J by 7 bases, and 13 bases separated the two germline ends. The germline V gene has CDR1 KGHDR and CDR2 SFDVKD. This material consisted of peripheral blood, taken on day 0 of AZD1222 vaccination. This clonotype originated in an adult in good health. The rearrangement uses TRBV24-1 and TRBJ1-6; D perhaps matches TRBD1 (5 bases). The CDR3 spells CATSDARDSNSPLHF. In DNA, the CDR3 is TGTGCCACCAGTGACGCCCGGGACTCCAATTCACCCCTCCACTTT.